The 16 T cell receptor beta chains presented below share a single source sample, sequenced in a study of sequential checkpoint blockade in melanoma (dated by TCRdb to between 2018 and 2020). Reading the label with the study, this specimen's treatment or condition is: randomized to nivolumab then ipilimumab (arm A) or the reverse (arm B). The library was produced with the immunoSEQ multiplex PCR assay. TCRdb retrieved this table from immuneACCESS and kept in-frame rearrangements only. Not all clones are present; in checked studies, unresolved V genes account for under half, and no reason is known for the remainder. For this sample there are around 20,000 clones; around 80% appear just once. The ten largest clones take up around 40% of the sample. The specimen was CD8+ T cells sorted from blood (inferred from file names), collected from a patient given nivolumab and ipilimumab in sequence. The origin of the receptors is a human donor with melanoma.

The chain is built from TRBV28 and TRBJ2-7, with 7 bases aligning to TRBD1. V lost 7 bases to trimming and J lost 2 bases; unmatched junction nucleotides: 8. The germline V gene has CDR1 MDHEN and CDR2 SYDVKM. The CDR3 consists of 14 residues. The DNA of the CDR3 is TGTGCCAGCAATCGACAGGGACGAACCTACGAGCAGTACTTC. Translated, it gives CASNRQGRTYEQYF.

The chain combines TRBV7-9 with TRBJ2-5; TRBD2 aligns across 8 bases. TRBJ2-7 explains the end of the DNA better; the J call may be wrong. Germline V gene data show CDR1 as SEHNR and CDR2 as FQNEAQ (reference sequence). The CDR3 length is 13 residues. CDR3 DNA sequence: TGTGCCAGCAGCCCTCGGGAGGGCTACGAGCAGTACTTC. Its translation: CASSPREGYEQYF.

V is TRBV6-1 and J is TRBJ2-7; 11 bases map to TRBD1. The germline V gene has CDR1 MNHNS and CDR2 SASEGT. This CDR3 is 14 amino acids long. Losses at the gene ends were 3 bases for V and 2 bases for J; bases not matched to a gene: 0. CDR3 in DNA: TGTGCCAGCAGTGAGGGACAGGGGGCCTACGAGCAGTACTTC. This encodes CASSEGQGAYEQYF.

This clone was observed a handful of times. This chain joins TRBV28 and TRBJ1-1; D not resolved. Trimming pared 8 bases from V and 4 bases from J, leaving 8 bases between. The germline V gene has CDR1 MDHEN and CDR2 SYDVKM. CDR3 size: 11 residues. In nucleotides, the CDR3 is TGTGCCAGCGGGCGCCTCACTGAAGCTTTCTTT. This sequence encodes CASGRLTEAFF.

The genes are TRBV30 and TRBJ2-7; maybe TRBD2 (7 bases). CDR3 size: 15 residues. In germline, CDR1 is GTSNPN, CDR2 SVGIG (reference sequence). Trimming took off 0 bases at V and 3 bases at J, with 15 bases between the two ends. The CDR3 loop is CAWSVGAGASYEQYF. The CDR3 nucleotides read TGTGCCTGGAGTGTAGGGGCGGGGGCTAGCTACGAGCAGTACTTC.

The chain links TRBV19 to TRBJ1-1; D uncertain. V was trimmed by 1 base and J by 0 bases, leaving 9 bases between them. Germline V gives CDR1 LNHDA, CDR2 SQIVND (reference sequence). The CDR3 is 15 amino acids. CDR3 nucleotide sequence: TGTGCCAGTAGTATAGCGAGGGAAATGAACACTGAAGCTTTCTTT. Residues: CASSIAREMNTEAFF.

The table lists this clone with a count of one. This rearrangement joins TRBV13 to TRBJ2-7; possibly TRBD1 for D (6 bases). Germline CDR1 PRHDT, CDR2 FYEKMQ (reference sequence). Trimming removed 3 bases at V and 0 bases at J, with 9 bases between. This CDR3 has 14 residues. The chain's CDR3 is CASSFRDNSYEQYF. The CDR3 bases are TGTGCCAGCAGCTTCCGGGACAACTCCTACGAGCAGTACTTC.

The chain has TRBV19 and TRBJ1-5; D not certain. This CDR3 has 19 residues. The V gene's germline CDR1 is LNHDA and CDR2 SQIVND (reference sequence). V lost 2 bases and J 0 bases, leaving 20 bases between the germline ends. The CDR3 DNA reads TGTGCCAGTAGTATATCACACGACACGGCCATGTATAGCAATCAGCCCCAGCATTTT. Amino acid sequence: CASSISHDTAMYSNQPQHF.

This chain connects TRBV5-6 to TRBJ1-5; D not certain. The CDR3 runs 15 residues. Trimming left V 0 bases short and J 1 base short, with 8 bases between. The germline V gene has CDR1 SGHDT and CDR2 YYEEEE. In DNA form, the CDR3 reads TGTGCCAGCAGCTTGGGAGGGTCCAGCAATCAGCCCCAGCATTTT. Its protein is CASSLGGSSNQPQHF.

On this clone: One end of the junction is discordant with germline, which a read error may explain. The same CDR3 can be traced to other DNA sequences in this sample. CDR3 loop: CAISESGTVNTEAFF. CDR3 coding DNA: TGTGCCATCAGTGAGTCGGGGACAGTGAACACTGAAGCTTTCTTT. The chain combines TRBV6-6 with TRBJ1-1; 7 bases fit TRBD1. This CDR3 is 15 amino acids long. Germline CDR1 MNHNY, CDR2 SVGAGI (reference sequence).

The V and J genes are TRBV7-6 and TRBJ2-7; 10 bases line up with TRBD1. J lost 2 bases, V lost 5 bases, and 6 bases had no gene match. The CDR3 totals 15 residues. Germline CDR1 is SGHVS and CDR2 is FNYEAQ. CDR3 sequence (DNA): TGTGCCAGCAGCGAAAGGACAGGGGGACCCTACGAGCAGTACTTC. Translating gives CASSERTGGPYEQYF.

This clone was recorded a few times. V gene TRBV7-9 combines with J gene TRBJ1-4, with D possibly matching TRBD1 (5 bases). Between the trimmed V and J ends, which lost 5 bases and 8 bases, there was a span of 15 bases. Germline loops: CDR1 SEHNR, CDR2 FQNEAQ (reference sequence). The CDR3 spans 14 residues. The CDR3 sequence: CASSPRGRREKLFF. Written as DNA, the CDR3 is TGTGCCAGCAGCCCGCGGGGCCGGCGGGAAAAACTGTTTTTT.

This sequence joins TRBV11-2 and TRBJ2-7; TRBD1 matches at 8 bases. This CDR3 has 18 amino acids. Germline assignment: CDR1 SGHAT and CDR2 FQNNGV. J lost 2 bases, V lost 4 bases, and 16 bases had no gene match. The CDR3 DNA is TGTGCCAGCAGCTCCCCTGGCCTTGAGGACAGGGTAACCTACGAGCAGTACTTC. This sequence encodes CASSSPGLEDRVTYEQYF.

This sequence joins TRBV6-5 and TRBJ2-7; D is uncertain. V was shortened by 0 bases and J by 7 bases, with 4 bases between the two germline ends. In germline, CDR1 is MNHEY, CDR2 SVGAGI. The CDR3 contains 11 residues. DNA of the CDR3: TGTGCCAGCAGTTACTCGAGGGAGCAGTACTTC. Its protein is CASSYSREQYF.

The sample holds one count of this clone. This rearrangement joins TRBV5-6 to TRBJ1-1; D call uncertain. From germline, CDR1 is SGHDT and CDR2 YYEEEE. The V end was cut by 5 bases, the J end by 1 base, with 6 bases between. This CDR3 has 12 residues. The DNA for the CDR3 is TGTGCCAGCAGTTCCCAGAACACTGAAGCTTTCTTT. Translation: CASSSQNTEAFF.

The chain uses TRBV7-8 and TRBJ2-7, with a weak D call TRBD2 (5 bases). With 1 base removed from V and 6 bases from J, the gap between germline ends came to 13 bases. Per the germline V gene, CDR1 is SGHVS and CDR2 is FQNEAQ. The CDR3 is made up of 14 amino acids. The CDR3 DNA follows: TGTGCCAGCAGCTTAGACCTAACGGGAATCGAGCAGTACTTC. Translation gives CASSLDLTGIEQYF. Full variable domain (outside the CDR3, taken from reference TRBV7-8 and TRBJ2-7): GAGVSQSPRYKVAKRGQDVALRCDPISGHVSLFWYQQALGQGPEFLTYFQNEAQLDKSGLPSDRFFAERPEGSVSTLKIQRTQQEDSAVYLCASSLDLTGIEQYFGPGTRLTVT.